This entry is about one T cell receptor beta chain. Its antigen is not identified. There are 13 residues in the CDR3. Germline loops: CDR1 GTSNPN, CDR2 SVGIG (reference sequence). Trimming cost V 0 bases and J 11 bases, with 11 bases left between them. This sample stems from a study of Tregs in tolerant kidney transplant recipients. Thawed PBMCs were rested overnight at 37°C with around 180 IU/ml IL-2 before regulatory T cell sorting. Study-wide results and caveats: In tolerant patients, donor-specific Tregs outgrew total Tregs, suggesting antigen-driven expansion. Tregs expanded with activated donor B cells seemed most donor-specific.

Method: immunoSEQ multiplex PCR; TCRdb's copy keeps in-frame clones and lacks some. The table records about 64,000 clones, roughly 98% of them present only once. The origin of this receptor is a human donor who received a combined kidney and bone marrow transplant. The source material was Tregs from blood, sampled before the transplant. The chain links TRBV30 to TRBJ1-6; D is unresolved. The CDR3 loop is CAWSVELPPPLHF. CDR3 bases: TGTGCCTGGAGTGTAGAACTTCCGCCACCCCTCCACTTT.